Shown below are 15 T cell receptor beta chains from a single sample sequenced in a study of CD8+CD57+ T cells in acquired aplastic anemia. According to the study, genomic DNA was the template for TCR beta VDJ and CDR3 profiling. In TCRdb, the reads were re-called with MiXCR into one record per CDR3 protein. The top ten hold 6.5% to 10% of the sample, which has some 150,000 distinct CDR3 sequences, 40% to 45% seen once. The sample was sorted CD4+, CD8+, or CD8+CD57+ T cells (not recorded which) from PBMCs. These receptors came from a human donor in good health, serving as a control.

This clonotype has a count of ten or more. The CDR3: CASSVGALAGVTGELFF. DNA of the CDR3: TGTGCCAGCAGCGTAGGAGCACTAGCGGGAGTGACCGGGGAGCTGTTTTTT. The rearrangement links TRBV9 to TRBJ2-2, with TRBD2 matching over 11 bases. Germline trimming cut 0 bases from V and 5 bases from J; bases unmatched to any gene: 6. Germline V gene data show CDR1 as SGDLS and CDR2 as YYNGEE. CDR3 length: 17 amino acids.

Remarks on this clonotype: With a much larger clone just one base away, this may be a read error. This chain links TRBV14 with TRBJ2-5; a weak D match, TRBD2 (7 bases). V lost 1 base and J 5 bases, leaving 17 bases between the germline ends. Per the germline V gene, CDR1 is SGHDN and CDR2 is FVKESK. The CDR3 has 16 amino acids. The CDR3 here is CASSQGGGAGRETQYF. As DNA, the CDR3 is TGTGCCAGCAGCCAAGGAGGGGGGGCCGGACGGGAGACCCAGTACTTC.

V gene TRBV7-8 combines with J gene TRBJ2-5, with D uncertain. From germline, CDR1 is SGHVS and CDR2 FQNEAQ. Trimming stripped 6 bases from V and 5 bases from J, with 10 bases between. This CDR3 is built from 12 residues. This CDR3 reads CASSPYGETQYF. The CDR3 DNA reads as TGTGCCAGCAGTCCTTACGGGGAGACCCAGTACTTC. Full variable domain (rest looked up from reference TRBV7-8 and TRBJ2-5): GAGVSQSPRYKVAKRGQDVALRCDPISGHVSLFWYQQALGQGPEFLTYFQNEAQLDKSGLPSDRFFAERPEGSVSTLKIQRTQQEDSAVYLCASSPYGETQYFGPGTRLLVL.

This clonotype was found a few times. The gene calls are TRBV29-1 and TRBJ1-2, with unresolved D. Germline V gene data show CDR1 as SQVTM and CDR2 as ANQGSEA. Trimming cost V 2 bases and J 3 bases, with 7 bases left between them. The CDR3 has 12 amino acids. Written as DNA, the CDR3 is TGCAGCGTTGAATCCGGGGACTATGGCTACACCTTC. Amino acid sequence: CSVESGDYGYTF.

In this sample, this clonotype turned up many times. The rearrangement joins TRBV10-3 to TRBJ1-5, with 7 bases aligning to TRBD1. Germline V lookup: CDR1 ENHRY, CDR2 SYGVKD. Trimming took 3 bases from V and 0 from J; bases not matched to a gene: 11. This CDR3 is 18 amino acids long. CDR3 sequence: CAISEGGPFDYSNQPQHF. The DNA of the CDR3 is TGTGCCATCAGTGAAGGGGGCCCGTTCGATTATAGCAATCAGCCCCAGCATTTT.

There are many counts of this clonotype. The chain employs TRBV28 and TRBJ1-2; D is undetermined. V shed 7 bases and J shed 2 bases, with 5 bases lying between them. Germline CDR1 reads MDHEN; CDR2 reads SYDVKM. This CDR3 region has 11 residues. CDR3 sequence reads: CASIHNYGYTF. The CDR3 nucleotides are TGTGCCAGCATCCACAACTATGGCTACACCTTC.

Only a few counts were recorded for this clonotype. A clone one base away is much larger, so this may be a read error. V gene TRBV20-1 combines with J gene TRBJ2-7; D gene uncertain. This CDR3 spans 12 amino acids. CDR1 and CDR2 (germline): DFQATT, SNEGSKA (reference sequence). CDR3 in DNA: TGCAGTGCTATTCCCGACTCCCACGAGCAGTACTTC. It is translated as CSAIPDSHEQYF.

Comment on this clonotype: A much larger clone is a single base away; this may be a read error. V and J are TRBV6-5 and TRBJ1-6; D remains ambiguous. Trimming shortened V by 2 bases and J by 7 bases, and 12 bases separated the two germline ends. The CDR3 is made up of 15 amino acids. The V gene's germline CDR1 is MNHEY and CDR2 SVGAGI. CDR3 sequence: CASSYAPEGNSPLHF. Here the CDR3 DNA reads TGTGCCAGCAGTTACGCACCTGAGGGAAATTCACCCCTCCACTTT.

This clonotype occurred many times. The chain combines TRBV19 with TRBJ2-6, with D maybe TRBD1 (6 bases). V was clipped by 4 bases and J by 3 bases, with 7 bases between them. CDR3 length: 14 amino acids. Germline assignment: CDR1 LNHDA and CDR2 SQIVND (reference sequence). CDR3 bases: TGTGCCAGTAGTAGGGACATTGGGGCCAACGTCCTGACTTTC. This gives the protein CASSRDIGANVLTF.

The chain employs TRBV12-2 and TRBJ2-3; TRBD2 was called by the table and not checked on the DNA. TRBV12-2 is marked as a pseudogene. CDR3 size: 14 residues. CDR3 sequence reads: CASPTPGSTDTQYF. CDR3 DNA sequence: TGTGCAAGTCCTACTCCAGGGTCCACAGATACGCAGTATTTT.

This chain joins TRBV19 and TRBJ2-3; TRBD2 is a possible D gene (5 bases). The CDR3 consists of 13 residues. Germline V gene lookup returns CDR1 LNHDA and CDR2 SQIVND (reference sequence). V shed 5 bases and J shed 6 bases, with 12 bases lying between them. CDR3 sequence reads: CASSRLPRDTQYF. In DNA, the CDR3 is TGTGCCAGTAGTCGACTACCCAGGGATACGCAGTATTTT.

This clonotype appeared many times. This chain uses TRBV24-1 with TRBJ1-1, with D perhaps TRBD1 (6 bases). The CDR3 consists of 10 residues. Trimming cost V 10 bases and J 4 bases, with 6 bases left between them. The germline CDR1 and CDR2 sequences are KGHDR and SFDVKD. The CDR3 DNA is TGTGCCACAGGGGGCACTGAAGCTTTCTTT. This translates into CATGGTEAFF.

At least ten counts were recorded for this clonotype. The chain uses TRBV12-3 or TRBV12-4 and TRBJ2-7, with D tentatively TRBD1 (5 bases). V lost 5 bases and J 3 bases, leaving 5 bases between the germline ends. There are 11 residues in the CDR3. The CDR3 sequence is CASSTGYEQYF. The CDR3 DNA follows: TGTGCCAGCAGTACAGGCTACGAGCAGTACTTC.

This clonotype was detected ten times or more. The chain uses TRBV7-2 and TRBJ2-3; no definite D call. This CDR3 contains 14 residues. Per the germline V gene, CDR1 is SGHTA and CDR2 is FQGNSA. Trimming stripped 2 bases from V and 3 bases from J, with 9 bases between. CDR3 amino acids: CASSLTQMTDTQYF. The CDR3, as DNA: TGTGCCAGCAGCTTAACGCAGATGACAGATACGCAGTATTTT.

In this sample, this clonotype turned up many times. The chain links TRBV6-5 to TRBJ1-2, with D possibly being TRBD1 (5 bases). V lost 2 bases to trimming and J lost 8 bases, with 12 bases between them. CDR1 is MNHEY, CDR2 SVGAGI, per germline. CDR3 size: 13 residues. The CDR3 spells CASSYPRGGGYTF. CDR3 sequence (DNA): TGTGCCAGCAGTTACCCTAGGGGCGGAGGCTACACCTTC.